Below, one TCR beta chain is given with its context. The data are from a study of technical replicates of blood from a few donors. V lost 2 bases and J lost 5, with 7 bases in between. The CDR3 totals 13 residues. The germline CDR1 and CDR2 sequences are SNHLY and FYNNEI. Repertoires were generated with immunoSEQ multiplex PCR, while TCRdb's copy carries only in-frame clones and drops some. The data show 14,000 or so clones, 70% to 90% seen once. V and J are TRBV2 and TRBJ1-5; D uncertain. Sequencing input: PBMCs. The receptor's source is a human donor in good health. The CDR3 DNA follows: TGTGCCAGCAGTGAAAGTTTAGATCAGCCCCAGCATTTT. Encoded protein: CASSESLDQPQHF. Filled out from reference TRBV2 and TRBJ1-5, the complete variable domain reads EPEVTQTPSHQVTQMGQEVILRCVPISNHLYFYWYRQILGQKVEFLVSFYNNEISEKSEIFDDQFSVERPDGSNFTLKIRSTKLEDSAMYFCASSESLDQPQHFGDGTRLSIL.